This TCR beta chain was identified in a study of post-analysis software for immune sequencing data. Turning to the study itself: Several disease courses (relapsing-remitting, secondary progressive and progressive-relapsing) of multiple sclerosis were included. General observations from the study: Multiple sclerosis patients had significantly lower normalized Chao1 diversity than controls. Co-batched samples clustered tightly together by F measure. Controls showed lower frequencies than patients for four to six TRBV segments, and TRBV5-6, TRBV5-1 and TRBV20-1 were among these.

Every TCR beta cDNA library bore unique molecular identifiers. T cells numbering roughly 0.85 to 11 million yielded 450,000 to 500,000 cDNA molecules. TCRdb re-called the PCR reads through MiXCR, storing one row per CDR3 protein. The sample gives fewer than 850,000 distinct CDR3 sequences, 40% to 55% of which show up once; roughly 5% is in the top ten. CDR1 and CDR2 from the germline V gene are LGHDT and YNNKEL (reference sequence). This CDR3 contains 15 residues. V was pared by 1 base and J by 4 bases, with 13 bases between. Turning to this clonotype: Its antigen is not identified.

The rearrangement joins TRBV3-1 to TRBJ1-2; D unclear. Sequences were obtained from blood. The sequence came from a girl aged 10-17 years with multiple sclerosis. This chain's CDR3 is CASSQVGRTPYGYTF. The CDR3 nucleotides are TGTGCCAGCAGCCAAGTTGGCAGGACGCCCTATGGCTACACCTTC. The full variable domain, rest sourced from reference TRBV3-1 and TRBJ1-2, is DTAVSQTPKYLVTQMGNDKSIKCEQNLGHDTMYWYKQDSKKFLKIMFSYNNKELIINETVPNRFSPKSPDKAHLNLHINSLELGDSAVYFCASSQVGRTPYGYTFGSGTRLTVV.